The 29 T cell receptor beta chains reported below all come from one sample, sequenced in a study of control samples from healthy donors and cancer patients (TCRdb year 2020). Library preparation used the immunoSEQ multiplex PCR assay. The clones in this table, taken by TCRdb from immuneACCESS, are in-frame only. Not every clone is retained; where verified, under half of the shortfall comes from an unresolved V gene, and the cause of the rest is unknown. This sample gives tens of thousands of clones in total; 70% to 90% of them show up just once. The ten largest make up 5.7% of the sample. Material: blood. The receptors shown here come from a woman between 50 and 59 years old in good health.

V gene TRBV5-4 combines with J gene TRBJ1-4; weak D call: TRBD1 (5 bases). CDR3 size: 14 residues. V shed 1 base and J shed 8 bases, with 12 bases lying between them. Germline V CDR1 and CDR2: SGHNT, YYREEE (reference sequence). The CDR3 spells CASSLRQGEEKLFF. CDR3 sequence (DNA): TGTGCCAGCAGCTTGCGGCAGGGCGAAGAAAAACTGTTTTTT. The full variable domain, with the rest looked up from reference TRBV5-4 and TRBJ1-4, is ETGVTQSPTHLIKTRGQQVTLRCSSQSGHNTVSWYQQALGQGPQFIFQYYREEENGRGNFPPRFSGLQFPNYSSELNVNALELDDSALYLCASSLRQGEEKLFFGSGTQLSVL.

Concerning this clone: The sample holds other DNA sequences that translate to the same CDR3. CDR3 nucleotide sequence: TGTGCCAGCAGCCTCGGACAGGGGGGGCGGGGCTACACCTTC. This gives the protein CASSLGQGGRGYTF. V and J are TRBV6-6 and TRBJ1-2; 10 nucleotides align to TRBD1. Trimming at V came to 6 bases and at J to 8 bases, leaving 9 bases not matched to a gene. The CDR3 runs to 14 residues. Germline-derived CDR1 and CDR2 are MNHNY and SVGAGI (reference sequence).

The rearrangement links TRBV5-4 to TRBJ1-1; the D is unclear. CDR1 is SGHNT, CDR2 YYREEE, per germline (reference sequence). Trimming left V 1 base short and J 2 bases short, with 9 bases between. The CDR3 spans 14 residues. CDR3 in amino acids: CASSLLRGNTEAFF. DNA of the CDR3: TGTGCCAGCAGCTTGTTACGGGGAAACACTGAAGCTTTCTTT.

V and J are TRBV11-2 and TRBJ1-4; D is unclear. The CDR3 length is 13 residues. V lost 5 bases and J lost 0, with 4 bases in between. Per germline, CDR1 SGHAT and CDR2 FQNNGV. CDR3 region: CASSQSTNEKLFF. The CDR3 DNA is TGTGCCAGCAGCCAATCAACTAATGAAAAACTGTTTTTT.

This chain uses TRBV3-1 (or the pseudogene TRBV3-2) with TRBJ2-2, with D uncertain. CDR3 size: 13 residues. From germline, CDR1 is LGHDT and CDR2 YNNKEL (reference sequence). The ends were cut back, 4 bases at V and 0 bases at J, with 3 bases in the middle. CDR3 region: CASSPTNTGELFF. In DNA form, the CDR3 reads TGTGCCAGCAGCCCTACGAACACCGGGGAGCTGTTTTTT.

The chain carries TRBV11-2 and TRBJ2-1; D gene uncertain. V lost 5 bases, J lost 10 bases, and 9 bases lay in between. Germline loops: CDR1 SGHAT, CDR2 FQNNGV. CDR3 length equals 11 residues. The CDR3 sequence: CASSPSREQFF. In DNA form, the CDR3 reads TGTGCCAGCAGCCCCTCGAGAGAGCAGTTCTTC.

The chain joins TRBV9 to TRBJ1-3; tentatively, D is TRBD1 (5 bases). The CDR3 extends over 15 amino acids. V dropped 0 bases and J dropped 6 bases, with 13 bases sitting between them. The V gene's germline CDR1 is SGDLS and CDR2 YYNGEE. For the CDR3, the DNA is TGTGCCAGCAGCGTAGATAACAGGATGATAAACACCATATATTTT. Protein: CASSVDNRMINTIYF.

A word on this clone: The sample contains more than one DNA sequence encoding this CDR3. The CDR3 DNA sequence: TGCAGCGTTAAACAGGGGAACACTGAAGCTTTCTTT. It specifies CSVKQGNTEAFF. J is TRBJ1-1 and V is TRBV29-1; a possible D gene is TRBD1 (6 bases). Germline-derived CDR1 and CDR2 are SQVTM and ANQGSEA. V was shortened by 5 bases and J by 1 base, with 8 bases between the two germline ends. The CDR3 consists of 12 residues. Complete variable domain (other parts from reference TRBV29-1 and TRBJ1-1): SAVISQKPSRDICQRGTSLTIQCQVDSQVTMMFWYRQQPGQSLTLIATANQGSEATYESGFVIDKFPISRPNLTFSTLTVSNMSPEDSSIYLCSVKQGNTEAFFGQGTRLTVV.

This sequence joins TRBV5-8 and TRBJ2-7; 10 bases fit TRBD2. V was pared by 2 bases and J by 3 bases, with 5 bases of the junction left unmatched. The CDR3 spans 15 residues. The germline gives CDR1 SGHTS, CDR2 YDEGEE. CDR3 coding DNA: TGTGCCAGCAGCTTTGGGGCTAGCGGGGGCTACGAGCAGTACTTC. This encodes CASSFGASGGYEQYF.

This clone was counted a single time. The rearrangement uses TRBV5-1 and TRBJ2-5; 12 bases agree with TRBD1. V dropped 2 bases and J dropped 3; count of bases not matched to a gene: 5. CDR3 length: 16 residues. In germline, CDR1 is SGHRS, CDR2 YFSETQ. The CDR3 nucleotides read TGCGCCAGCAGCTTTACCGGGACAGGGGGCAAAGAGACCCAGTACTTC. Protein sequence: CASSFTGTGGKETQYF.

This clone was seen only once. The chain joins TRBV20-1 to TRBJ2-1; D ambiguous. Deletions cut 3 bases from V and 5 bases from J, with 14 bases between. Germline CDR1 and CDR2: DFQATT and SNEGSKA (reference sequence). There are 14 residues in the CDR3. The DNA for the CDR3 is TGCAGTGCTAGTAGATTTGGATCCGACAATGAGCAGTTCTTC. Its protein is CSASRFGSDNEQFF.

J is TRBJ1-1 and V is TRBV29-1, with a weak D call TRBD1 (6 bases). CDR1 is SQVTM and CDR2 is ANQGSEA in the germline V gene. The V gene lost 6 bases and the J gene lost 8 bases, with 10 bases spanning the gap. CDR3 length equals 10 residues. The CDR3: CSVTTGEAFF. As DNA, the CDR3 is TGCAGCGTGACCACAGGGGAAGCTTTCTTT.

This chain links TRBV2 with TRBJ2-7; 7 bases are shared with TRBD1. The CDR3 is made up of 14 amino acids. From germline, CDR1 is SNHLY and CDR2 FYNNEI. Trimming at V came to 6 bases and at J to 3 bases, leaving 8 bases not matched to a gene. CDR3 sequence reads: CASRIGQADYEQYF. CDR3 DNA: TGTGCCAGCAGGATAGGACAGGCAGACTACGAGCAGTACTTC. Together with reference TRBV2 and TRBJ2-7, the CDR3 gives the full variable domain: EPEVTQTPSHQVTQMGQEVILRCVPISNHLYFYWYRQILGQKVEFLVSFYNNEISEKSEIFDDQFSVERPDGSNFTLKIRSTKLEDSAMYFCASRIGQADYEQYFGPGTRLTVT.

The rearrangement links TRBV19 to TRBJ1-1, with D possibly being TRBD1 (5 bases). The CDR3 runs 12 residues. Germline values: CDR1 LNHDA, CDR2 SQIVND (reference sequence). With 6 bases removed from V and 1 base from J, the gap between germline ends came to 6 bases. Written as DNA, the CDR3 is TGTGCCAGTAGAAGGGGGAACACTGAAGCTTTCTTT. Its protein is CASRRGNTEAFF.

This rearrangement joins TRBV5-1 to TRBJ2-3; 9 bases match TRBD2. V shed 5 bases, J shed 6 bases, and the junction held 7 bases outside the gene matches. CDR3 length: 14 residues. CDR1 SGHRS and CDR2 YFSETQ come from the germline V gene. CDR3 amino acids: CASRASGDRDTQYF. The DNA of the CDR3 is TGCGCCAGCAGGGCTAGCGGGGATAGGGATACGCAGTATTTT.

The rearrangement uses TRBV20-1 and TRBJ1-5, with D tentatively TRBD1 (6 bases). Germline V lookup: CDR1 DFQATT, CDR2 SNEGSKA (reference sequence). The CDR3 loop spans 15 amino acids. V gave up 3 bases and J gave up 5 bases, with 17 bases separating them. The CDR3 protein is CSASVDPGVDQPQHF. The DNA for the CDR3 is TGCAGTGCTAGTGTGGATCCAGGGGTCGATCAGCCCCAGCATTTT.

The chain links TRBV12-3 or TRBV12-4 to TRBJ2-3; no clear D. The CDR3 is 13 amino acids. The V gene lost 3 bases and the J gene lost 1 base, with 5 bases spanning the gap. The CDR3 is CASSFSGTDTQYF. CDR3 in DNA: TGTGCCAGCAGTTTTTCAGGCACAGATACGCAGTATTTT.

The chain has TRBV18 and TRBJ2-1, with 12 bases aligning to TRBD1. CDR3 length: 15 residues. CDR1 is KGHSH, CDR2 LQKENI, per germline. Germline trimming cut 5 bases from V and 12 bases from J; bases unmatched to any gene: 11. As DNA, the CDR3 is TGTGCCAGCTCAGAAACCGGGACAGGGGGCCAGGGGCAGTTCTTC. Its translation: CASSETGTGGQGQFF.

This clone was picked up a small number of times. J is TRBJ2-3 and V is TRBV29-1; D is unclear. The CDR3 spans 13 residues. The germline V and J ends were trimmed by 4 bases and 5 bases, with 13 bases remaining between them. Per germline, CDR1 SQVTM and CDR2 ANQGSEA. CDR3 region: CSVARQDKDTQYF. In DNA form, the CDR3 reads TGCAGCGTTGCTCGGCAGGATAAAGATACGCAGTATTTT.

V gene TRBV3-1 (or the pseudogene TRBV3-2) combines with J gene TRBJ2-7, with D uncertain. The V and J ends lost 3 bases and 2 bases respectively, with 8 bases between them. This CDR3 contains 13 residues. Germline V gene sequence: CDR1 LGHDT, CDR2 YNNKEL (reference sequence). The CDR3 loop is CASSHSRTYEQYF. CDR3 nucleotide sequence: TGTGCCAGCAGCCATTCCAGGACCTACGAGCAGTACTTC.

V is TRBV12-3 or TRBV12-4 and J is TRBJ2-7; the D gene is possibly TRBD2 (5 bases). The V end was cut by 5 bases, the J end by 6 bases, with 14 bases between. This CDR3 comprises 13 residues. DNA for the CDR3: TGTGCCAGCAGTCGGGTGGACGGGATCGAGCAGTACTTC. Its protein is CASSRVDGIEQYF.

The V call is TRBV3-1 (or the pseudogene TRBV3-2), the J call TRBJ2-7, with D hard to call. Germline-derived CDR1 and CDR2 are LGHDT and YNNKEL (reference sequence). The CDR3 is 13 amino acids. V was clipped by 6 bases and J by 2 bases, with 11 bases between them. The DNA for the CDR3 is TGTGCCAGCAGAGGTTCAGGCACCTACGAGCAGTACTTC. Its protein is CASRGSGTYEQYF.

The V and J genes are TRBV19 and TRBJ1-5; D is unresolved. Germline CDR1 reads LNHDA; CDR2 reads SQIVND (reference sequence). The CDR3 length is 14 residues. The ends were cut back, 7 bases at V and 0 bases at J, with 10 bases in the middle. This CDR3 reads CASTPTISNQPQHF. In nucleotides, the CDR3 is TGTGCCAGTACCCCGACAATTAGCAATCAGCCCCAGCATTTT.

A single count supports this clone. This chain uses TRBV19 with TRBJ1-1; TRBD1 matches at 7 bases. Germline CDR1 and CDR2: LNHDA and SQIVND (reference sequence). The CDR3 length is 14 residues. Trimming removed 4 bases from V and 5 bases from J; junction bases left unmatched: 7. The CDR3 spells CASSSRDSRTEAFF. In nucleotides, the CDR3 is TGTGCCAGTAGTAGCCGGGACAGCCGAACTGAAGCTTTCTTT.

This clone was found once. V is TRBV7-8 and J is TRBJ1-2; D is undetermined. The CDR3 covers 16 residues. Trimming pared 4 bases from V and 1 base from J, leaving 16 bases between. Germline CDR1 and CDR2: SGHVS and FQNEAQ. CDR3 nucleotide sequence: TGTGCCAGCAGCTCCCAAGGAGCCTTTCATAACTATGGCTACACCTTC. Protein: CASSSQGAFHNYGYTF.

This clone came up once. The rearrangement joins TRBV5-1 to TRBJ1-2, with D possibly being TRBD1 (5 bases). Trimming removed 0 bases from V and 7 bases from J, with 16 bases in between. Germline values: CDR1 SGHRS, CDR2 YFSETQ. The CDR3 is 15 amino acids. CDR3 nucleotides: TGCGCCAGCAGCTTGGATTTCGGGGGAACGTTTGGCTACACCTTC. Protein sequence: CASSLDFGGTFGYTF.

The chain carries TRBV6-1 and TRBJ2-3; 13 bases are shared with TRBD2. The CDR3 sequence is 16 residues long. The germline V gene has CDR1 MNHNS and CDR2 SASEGT. Germline trimming cut 3 bases from V and 5 bases from J; bases unmatched to any gene: 5. The CDR3, as DNA: TGTGCCAGCAGTGACCTACTAGCGGGGGGGGTAGATACGCAGTATTTT. This gives the protein CASSDLLAGGVDTQYF.

The rearrangement joins TRBV28 to TRBJ1-4, with unresolved D. Trimming removed 3 bases from V and 0 bases from J, with 8 bases in between. CDR3 length: 15 amino acids. Looked up from germline, CDR1 is MDHEN and CDR2 is SYDVKM. Written as DNA, the CDR3 is TGTGCCAGCAGTTTGGCCGGTGCAACTAATGAAAAACTGTTTTTT. Protein: CASSLAGATNEKLFF. Based on the CDR3 plus reference TRBV28 and TRBJ1-4, the full variable domain is DVKVTQSSRYLVKRTGEKVFLECVQDMDHENMFWYRQDPGLGLRLIYFSYDVKMKEKGDIPEGYSVSREKKERFSLILESASTNQTSMYLCASSLAGATNEKLFFGSGTQLSVL.

This chain links TRBV30 with TRBJ1-1, with D maybe TRBD1 (5 bases). Trimming took off 0 bases at V and 2 bases at J, with 10 bases between the two ends. The CDR3 is made up of 14 amino acids. Per the germline V gene, CDR1 is GTSNPN and CDR2 is SVGIG (reference sequence). CDR3 residues: CAWSVLGDNTEAFF. DNA for the CDR3: TGTGCCTGGAGTGTATTAGGGGATAACACTGAAGCTTTCTTT.